These T cell receptor beta chains were read from a single sample in a study of T cells in Graves' hyperthyroidism and ophthalmopathy. TCRdb fed the multiplex PCR reads into MiXCR, producing one record per CDR3 protein. The sample lists approximately 620,000 distinct CDR3 sequences; about 15% were seen once. Sequencing was done on a sample of blood. The receptors shown here come from a woman in her twenties or thirties with Graves' hyperthyroidism that later progressed to Graves' ophthalmopathy. Both conserved end residues are part of each CDR3. D genes are given only for firm matches. The size of a clone is reported for some rows only, either as once, few or many, or as a class for expanded clones.

D gene	clone size	V gene	J gene	CDR3 protein	CDR3 DNA
NA	few	TRBV12-3/TRBV12-4	TRBJ2-1	CASSFFTGYEQFF	TGTGCCAGCAGTTTTTTCACAGGGTATGAGCAGTTCTTC
TRBD1	many	TRBV28	TRBJ1-2	CASSYTGGGYTF	TGTGCCAGCAGTTATACAGGGGGCGGCTACACCTTC
TRBD1	many	TRBV27	TRBJ2-1	CASSLKQGAGSYEQFF	TGTGCCAGCAGTTTAAAACAGGGGGCCGGTAGCTATGAGCAGTTCTTC
TRBD2	few	TRBV9	TRBJ2-7	CASISPPGRGDEQYF	TGTGCCAGCATCTCTCCTCCGGGTCGGGGGGACGAGCAGTACTTC
NA	many	TRBV15	TRBJ2-1	CATSRDRLEFENEQFF	TGTGCCACCAGCAGAGATCGCCTGGAGTTTGAAAATGAGCAGTTCTTC
NA	many	TRBV3-1	TRBJ1-4	CASSQEQNEKLFF	TGTGCCAGCAGCCAAGAACAAAATGAAAAACTGTTTTTT
NA	few	TRBV6-5	TRBJ1-6	CASSYEVAYNSPLHF	TGTGCCAGCAGTTACGAGGTAGCCTATAATTCACCCCTCCACTTT
NA	NA	TRBV30	TRBJ1-1	CAWIPWSLSAYTEAFF	TGTGCCTGGATTCCGTGGAGTTTAAGCGCGTACACTGAAGCTTTCTTT
NA	many	TRBV11-1	TRBJ1-1	CASSDLNTEAFF	TGTGCCAGCAGCGACTTGAACACTGAAGCTTTCTTT
NA	few	TRBV10-3	TRBJ2-1	CASGFGSARNEQFF	TGTGCCTCGGGTTTCGGCTCCGCCCGGAATGAGCAGTTCTTC
NA	many	TRBV12-3/TRBV12-4	TRBJ2-7	CASSRLDSPVDEQYF	TGTGCCAGCAGTCGTCTGGACAGCCCGGTGGACGAGCAGTACTTC
NA	few	TRBV5-1	TRBJ2-1	CASRGRRGDEQFF	TGCGCCAGCAGAGGGAGGAGGGGGGATGAGCAGTTCTTC
NA	few	TRBV25-1	TRBJ1-1	CASSASKGLNTEAFF	TGTGCCAGCAGTGCTTCAAAGGGGTTGAACACTGAAGCTTTCTTT
NA	NA	TRBV20-1	TRBJ2-2	CSASLGGRDTGELFF	TGCAGTGCTAGCTTAGGGGGGCGCGACACCGGGGAGCTGTTTTTT
NA	many	TRBV5-1	TRBJ1-3	CASSLLGEAGNTIYF	TGCGCCAGCAGCTTGCTGGGGGAGGCTGGAAACACCATATATTTT
NA	NA	TRBV5-1	TRBJ2-1	CATQGTTDNEQFF	TGCGCCACCCAGGGGACTACAGACAATGAGCAGTTCTTC
NA	NA	TRBV7-6	TRBJ1-2	CASSSVGWAGYTF	TGTGCCAGCAGCTCCGTTGGTTGGGCTGGCTACACCTTC
NA	many	TRBV12-3/TRBV12-4	TRBJ1-1	CASSRPPGNTEAFF	TGTGCCAGCAGCCGGCCCCCGGGGAACACTGAAGCTTTCTTT
NA	few	TRBV7-9	TRBJ2-7	CASSAPGVEQYF	TGTGCCAGCAGCGCCCCGGGGGTCGAGCAGTACTTC
NA	many	TRBV7-2	TRBJ2-5	CASSLFQETQYF	TGTGCCAGCAGCTTATTTCAAGAGACCCAGTACTTC
NA	few	TRBV4-2	TRBJ2-7	CASSPGERALGGYEQYF	TGTGCCAGCAGCCCGGGGGAGCGGGCCCTAGGAGGCTACGAGCAGTACTTC
NA	few	TRBV27	TRBJ1-3	CASRSSSGNTIYF	TGTGCCAGCAGATCGTCCTCTGGAAACACCATATATTTT
TRBD2	many	TRBV20-1	TRBJ2-7	CSARTSGRSYEQYF	TGCAGTGCTAGGACTAGCGGGAGATCCTACGAGCAGTACTTC
NA	many	TRBV12-3/TRBV12-4	TRBJ2-3	CASSFRALTNGDTQYF	TGTGCCAGCAGTTTCCGGGCCCTCACCAACGGAGATACGCAGTATTTT
TRBD1	NA	TRBV7-9	TRBJ1-2	CASSPFPGQTNYGYTF	TGTGCCAGCAGCCCCTTCCCGGGACAGACGAACTATGGCTACACCTTC
NA	NA	TRBV4-1	TRBJ2-5	CASSHLLLETQYF	TGCGCCAGCAGCCACCTGCTCCTTGAGACCCAGTACTTC
NA	NA	TRBV4-3	TRBJ2-1	CASSQLGRINEQFF	TGCGCCAGCAGCCAACTCGGACGGATCAATGAGCAGTTCTTC
TRBD1	many	TRBV10-3	TRBJ1-1	CAISADRVLSEAFF	TGTGCCATCAGTGCGGACAGGGTGTTGTCTGAAGCTTTCTTT
NA	few	TRBV10-3	TRBJ2-1	CATSEWEDNEQFF	TGTGCCACCAGTGAGTGGGAGGACAATGAGCAGTTCTTC
TRBD2	once	TRBV28	TRBJ2-1	CASSLYSGIDYSYNEQFF	TGTGCCAGCAGTTTATATAGCGGGATTGACTACTCCTACAATGAGCAGTTCTTC
NA	many	TRBV4-1	TRBJ2-2	CASSQDKGSAGELFF	TGCGCCAGCAGCCAAGATAAGGGTTCGGCCGGGGAGCTGTTTTTT
NA	many	TRBV12-3/TRBV12-4	TRBJ1-6	CASCRENSPLHF	TGTGCCAGCTGCCGAGAGAATTCACCCCTCCACTTT
NA	NA	TRBV7-7	TRBJ2-5	CASSSSWAAETQYF	TGTGCTAGCAGCTCCTCCTGGGCTGCGGAGACCCAGTACTTC
NA	many	TRBV10-3	TRBJ2-7	CASTFPDSYEQYF	TGTGCCAGCACTTTCCCCGACAGCTACGAGCAGTACTTC
NA	many	TRBV11-3	TRBJ1-1	CASSLVPGGEAFF	TGTGCCAGCAGCTTAGTGCCTGGTGGTGAAGCTTTCTTT
NA	many	TRBV6-1	TRBJ1-2	CASLIGQRSVPGYTF	TGTGCCAGCCTCATTGGACAGAGAAGCGTTCCTGGCTACACCTTC
TRBD1	many	TRBV6-1	TRBJ2-5	CAIGTALTQYF	TGTGCCATCGGGACAGCCCTGACCCAGTACTTC
NA	many	TRBV2	TRBJ1-5	CASSEPNPGLQPQHF	TGTGCCAGCAGTGAGCCAAACCCGGGATTACAGCCCCAGCATTTT
TRBD2	few	TRBV19	TRBJ2-1	CASRASGRDGISYNEQFF	TGTGCCAGTAGGGCTAGCGGGCGCGATGGGATCTCCTACAATGAGCAGTTCTTC
TRBD2	few	TRBV3-1	TRBJ2-5	CASSHRRTSGSVETQYF	TGTGCCAGCAGCCACCGCCGGACTAGCGGGAGTGTAGAGACCCAGTACTTC
NA	NA	TRBV7-2	TRBJ2-7	CASSSLPLDYEQYF	TGTGCCAGCAGCTCTTTACCCCTTGACTACGAGCAGTACTTC
NA	many	TRBV7-9	TRBJ2-7	CASSPSVLDGSYEQYF	TGTGCCAGCAGCCCTAGTGTACTGGACGGATCCTACGAGCAGTACTTC
NA	many	TRBV3-1	TRBJ2-1	CASSRRGNEQFF	TGTGCCAGCAGCCGACGTGGCAATGAGCAGTTCTTC
NA	many	TRBV6-2/TRBV6-3	TRBJ2-7	CASSTLRGSLEQYF	TGTGCCAGCAGCACCCTCCGAGGCAGTCTCGAGCAGTACTTC
NA	NA	TRBV7-9	TRBJ2-4	CASSSVVGENIQYF	TGTGCCAGCAGCTCAGTGGTGGGGGAAAACATTCAGTACTTC
TRBD2	NA	TRBV20-1	TRBJ2-1	CSARDFGGRALLSSYNEQFF	TGCAGTGCTAGAGATTTCGGGGGGAGGGCCTTGTTAAGCTCCTACAATGAGCAGTTCTTC
NA	many	TRBV20-1	TRBJ2-7	CMLGRQPSYEQYF	TGCATGTTAGGACGGCAGCCCTCCTACGAGCAGTACTTC
NA	NA	TRBV18	TRBJ2-2	CASSPKSTGELFF	TGTGCCAGCTCACCGAAGTCAACCGGGGAGCTGTTTTTT
TRBD2	many	TRBV29-1	TRBJ2-3	CSVERVAGVPGTDTQYF	TGCAGCGTTGAACGGGTAGCGGGAGTTCCGGGCACAGATACGCAGTATTTT
NA	many	TRBV12-3/TRBV12-4	TRBJ2-7	CASSFLGFSYEQYF	TGTGCCAGCAGTTTTCTAGGGTTCTCCTACGAGCAGTACTTC
TRBD2	few	TRBV20-1	TRBJ2-7	CSASSPLRASGGHPYEQYF	TGCAGTGCTAGCTCCCCCCTCCGGGCTAGCGGGGGCCACCCCTACGAGCAGTACTTC
TRBD2	many	TRBV20-1	TRBJ2-5	CSACTSGSPLGSETQYF	TGCAGTGCCTGTACTAGCGGGAGCCCCCTCGGGTCAGAGACCCAGTACTTC
TRBD2	few	TRBV20-1	TRBJ2-2	CSARFQRGFTGELFF	TGCAGTGCTAGGTTCCAGCGGGGGTTCACCGGGGAGCTGTTTTTT
TRBD2	NA	TRBV28	TRBJ2-7	CASSLEREIYEQYF	TGTGCCAGCAGTTTAGAGCGGGAGATTTACGAGCAGTACTTC
TRBD1	NA	TRBV5-1	TRBJ2-3	CASSIQGASGVGDTQYF	TGCGCCAGCTCCATACAGGGGGCGAGTGGGGTGGGAGATACGCAGTATTTT
NA	few	TRBV19	TRBJ2-6	CASRNQGAVSGANVLTF	TGTGCCAGTAGAAACCAAGGAGCAGTCTCTGGGGCCAACGTCCTGACTTTC
NA	many	TRBV6-2/TRBV6-3	TRBJ2-7	CASSSSGGLEQYF	TGTGCCAGCAGTTCCTCCGGGGGCCTAGAGCAGTACTTC
NA	many	TRBV12-3/TRBV12-4	TRBJ1-6	CASSTVGRGLSSYNSPLHF	TGTGCCAGCAGCACTGTCGGCAGGGGTTTAAGCTCCTATAATTCACCCCTCCACTTT
TRBD1	many	TRBV19	TRBJ1-2	CASSTRQGANGANYGYTF	TGTGCCAGTAGTACCCGACAGGGGGCAAATGGAGCTAACTATGGCTACACCTTC
TRBD2	many	TRBV12-3/TRBV12-4	TRBJ2-7	CASSGAGTSGLYEQYF	TGTGCCAGCAGCGGCGCCGGGACTAGCGGGTTATACGAGCAGTACTTC